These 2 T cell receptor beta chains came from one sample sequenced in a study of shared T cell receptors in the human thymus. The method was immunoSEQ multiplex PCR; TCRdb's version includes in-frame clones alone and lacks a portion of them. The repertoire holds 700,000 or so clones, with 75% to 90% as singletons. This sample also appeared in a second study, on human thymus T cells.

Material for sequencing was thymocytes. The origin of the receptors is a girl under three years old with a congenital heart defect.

CDR3 region: CASSQVRLGGRMNTEAFF. CDR3 bases: TGCGCCAGCAGCCAAGTGCGATTAGGGGGCAGAATGAACACTGAAGCTTTCTTT. The rearrangement links TRBV4-1 to TRBJ1-1, with 7 bases lining up with TRBD1. The CDR3 totals 18 residues. Germline V gene lookup returns CDR1 MGHRA and CDR2 YSYEKL. The J segment lost 0 bases and the V segment lost 1 base, leaving 11 bases of the junction unmatched.

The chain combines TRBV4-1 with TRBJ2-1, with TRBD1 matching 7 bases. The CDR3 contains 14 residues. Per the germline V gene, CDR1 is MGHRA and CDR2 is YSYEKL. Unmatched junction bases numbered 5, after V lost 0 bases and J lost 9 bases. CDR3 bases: TGCGCCAGCAGCCAAGAACGGGCAGGGGGTGAGCAGTTCTTC. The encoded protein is CASSQERAGGEQFF.